This entry describes one T cell receptor (beta chain). J was trimmed by 6 bases and V by 2 bases; bases with no gene match: 7. Germline CDR1 and CDR2: GTSNPN and SVGIG (reference sequence). The CDR3 extends over 15 amino acids. This specimen belongs to a study of human thymus T cells. Sequencing used immunoSEQ multiplex PCR; TCRdb keeps in-frame clones, though not all of them. The sample lists roughly 130,000 clones, just under 95% occurring once. Thymus specimens were resections from corrective heart surgery. Among the donors, all were healthy Finnish infants having corrective surgery for congenital heart defects.

This chain joins TRBV30 and TRBJ1-6; TRBD1 aligns across 7 bases. This TCR came from a boy in the first two years of life with a congenital heart defect but otherwise immunologically healthy. The sample comprised thymus tissue. CDR3 DNA: TGTGCCTGGAGTTTACAGGGGAGAGGTAATTCACCCCTCCACTTT. Its protein product is CAWSLQGRGNSPLHF. Full variable domain (missing parts from reference TRBV30 and TRBJ1-6): SQTIHQWPATLVQPVGSPLSLECTVEGTSNPNLYWYRQAAGRGLQLLFYSVGIGQISSEVPQNLSASRPQDRQFILSSKKLLLSDSGFYLCAWSLQGRGNSPLHFGNGTRLTVT.